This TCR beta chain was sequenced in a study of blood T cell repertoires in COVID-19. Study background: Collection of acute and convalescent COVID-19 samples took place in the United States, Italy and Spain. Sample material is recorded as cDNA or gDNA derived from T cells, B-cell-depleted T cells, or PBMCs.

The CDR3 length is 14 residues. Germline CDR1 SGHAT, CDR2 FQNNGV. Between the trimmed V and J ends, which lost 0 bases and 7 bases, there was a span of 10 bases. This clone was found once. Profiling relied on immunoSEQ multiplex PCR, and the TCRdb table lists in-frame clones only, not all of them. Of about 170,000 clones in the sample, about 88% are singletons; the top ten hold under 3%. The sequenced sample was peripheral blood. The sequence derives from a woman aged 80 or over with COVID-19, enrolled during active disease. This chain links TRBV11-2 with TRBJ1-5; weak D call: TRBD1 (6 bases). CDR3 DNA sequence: TGTGCCAGCAGCTTAGACAGGGGCGGGCAGCCCCAGCATTTT. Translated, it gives CASSLDRGGQPQHF. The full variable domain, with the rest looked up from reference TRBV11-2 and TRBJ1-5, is EAGVAQSPRYKIIEKRQSVAFWCNPISGHATLYWYQQILGQGPKLLIQFQNNGVVDDSQLPKDRFSAERLKGVDSTLKIQPAKLEDSAVYLCASSLDRGGQPQHFGDGTRLSIL.